A selection of T cell receptor beta chains follows, all from one sample in a study of early T cells in non-severe SARS-CoV-2 infection. TCRdb used MiXCR to reprocess the 5' RACE reads, holding one entry per CDR3 protein. The data contain tens of thousands of distinct CDR3 sequences, around 7% of them seen just once; the ten biggest clones take up 5.5% to 7.5%. The sequencing used whole blood, collected at baseline. The receptors come from an adult who was a healthcare worker with PCR-confirmed SARS-CoV-2 infection or an uninfected control (not recorded which). Both conserved end residues are trimmed from each CDR3. The order of the fields is V gene, clone size, J gene, CDR3 protein. Expanded clones are given a class, and other clones once, few, many or no size at all.

TRBV19	-	TRBJ2-7	ASSTNWRSYEQY
TRBV7-2	-	TRBJ1-4	ASSPRGPEKLF
TRBV5-1	many	TRBJ2-3	ASSLATGGRTDTQY
TRBV3-1	-	TRBJ2-1	ASSPLRGSSYNEQF
TRBV20-1	many	TRBJ2-5	SATGGETQY
TRBV20-1	many	TRBJ1-1	SARDLKNTEAF
TRBV7-6	many	TRBJ2-1	ASSLAPGQGIIYEQF
TRBV7-8	many	TRBJ2-1	ASSARDRQDNEQF
TRBV24-1	many	TRBJ2-3	ATSDPLRGRWGTDTQY
TRBV6-2/TRBV6-3	many	TRBJ1-2	ASRNRVPSNYGYT
TRBV7-9	-	TRBJ2-3	ASRYRQGARGTDTQY
TRBV5-1	many	TRBJ2-1	ASTLGTGSNEQF
TRBV9	few	TRBJ1-3	ASSVASSGNTIY
TRBV7-9	-	TRBJ2-7	ASSPRSGREEQY
TRBV27	many	TRBJ1-4	ASSLSGPGGEKLF
TRBV28	many	TRBJ2-2	ASSFGLAGGTNTGELF
TRBV6-5	few	TRBJ1-1	ASGRRGVEAF
TRBV11-2	-	TRBJ2-5	ASSVRITGEETQY
TRBV20-1	few	TRBJ1-4	SARDTGTQEKLF
TRBV29-1	many	TRBJ2-1	SVASANEQF
TRBV18	few	TRBJ1-5	ASSPNYQSPQH
TRBV28	few	TRBJ2-1	ASSLLLAGPYNEQF
TRBV14	many	TRBJ2-5	ASSHNRGETQY
TRBV24-1	many	TRBJ1-2	ATSDLFRGGYT
TRBV6-2/TRBV6-3	many	TRBJ2-4	ASSSGTSGVDIQY
TRBV7-6	many	TRBJ1-1	ASSLGGPRTEAF
TRBV30	-	TRBJ2-3	AWSAPGQIKY
TRBV20-1	few	TRBJ1-1	SALGQPNTEAF
TRBV12-3/TRBV12-4	many	TRBJ2-5	ASSELQGEGETQY
TRBV7-2	-	TRBJ1-5	ASSSSTGTDSNQPQH
TRBV12-3/TRBV12-4	many	TRBJ2-1	ASSPTGSYNEQF
TRBV7-9	many	TRBJ1-2	ASSLAGTNYGYT
TRBV7-6	few	TRBJ2-7	ASSLAVDRDYEQY
TRBV6-5	-	TRBJ2-5	ASRPGLGDGRTQY
TRBV5-1	many	TRBJ2-5	ASSYSEETQY
TRBV5-1	few	TRBJ1-2	ASSPTDGYGYT
TRBV27	-	TRBJ2-5	ASSLTRWVQETQY
TRBV28	-	TRBJ2-3	ASSSGAQDTQY
TRBV18	-	TRBJ1-5	ASSPTTGDSNQPQH
TRBV19	few	TRBJ2-3	ASSMLWGTSGADTQY
TRBV19	few	TRBJ1-5	ASTLSPTPQGDQPQH
TRBV7-6	many	TRBJ1-1	ASSRGPTGSGNTEAF
TRBV28	many	TRBJ2-5	ASSPLKGLGETQY
TRBV3-1	many	TRBJ2-3	ASSQGSGGPTDTQY
TRBV3-1	many	TRBJ2-6	ASSPTPQGTHSGANVLT
TRBV7-2	-	TRBJ2-7	ASGGGNYEQY
TRBV2	many	TRBJ1-2	ASSVKRGPRFYGYT
TRBV18	few	TRBJ1-1	ASSRTQNTEAF
TRBV10-3	many	TRBJ1-1	AISQGRDTEAF
TRBV20-1	many	TRBJ2-3	SARDFRTSGVTDTQY
TRBV20-1	many	TRBJ1-4	SARRGVTLMKNCF
TRBV18	-	TRBJ2-3	ASSPYRPDRSTDTQY
TRBV7-6	few	TRBJ2-7	ASSLGQRGTYEQY
TRBV6-6	few	TRBJ1-1	ASKLKGQGLSHTEAF
TRBV4-2	-	TRBJ2-7	ASSMGGSSYEQY